The T cell receptor (beta chain) described here comes from a study of beta chain features in type 1 diabetes. Study-wide points: A pattern of fewer insertions and more deletions at VDJ junctions was seen in type 1 diabetes patients. Whether TCRB rearrangement is influenced by HLA type went unresolved here. A closer apparent resemblance between naive, central memory and Treg TCRB repertoires was seen in patients than in healthy donors.

This clone has only a few counts. Its specificity is not known. Possible read error: a much larger clone is one base away. The CDR3 is made up of 13 amino acids. The ends were cut back, 5 bases at V and 0 bases at J, with 8 bases in the middle. Germline loops: CDR1 MGHDK, CDR2 SYGVNS. Expressed TCRB transcripts were sequenced because the isolated RNA had all been reverse transcribed beforehand. The read count averaged about 3.6 million across naive, central memory and regulatory T cell samples. Libraries were prepared by immunoSEQ multiplex PCR; TCRdb keeps only in-frame clonotypes and omits some of them. The sample has about 320,000 clones, about 14% seen once; the top ten hold around 7%.

V gene TRBV25-1 combines with J gene TRBJ2-7; D remains ambiguous. Sequencing input: central memory CD4+ T cells from blood. This TCR came from a man aged 25-45 years in good health. The CDR3 nucleotides read TGTGCCAGCAGTTCCAGTGGCTCCTACGAGCAGTACTTC. This encodes CASSSSGSYEQYF.